This TCR beta chain was recorded in a study of PD-1 blockade in classical Hodgkin lymphoma. Study-wide points: Partial responders and progressors had significantly lower baseline TCR diversity.

Here immunoSEQ multiplex PCR was the method, and the copy in TCRdb shows in-frame clones only, minus some. The sample shows about 13,000 clones, roughly 76% of them seen only once. Trimming took 6 bases from V and 7 from J; bases not matched to a gene: 4. Germline V gene lookup returns CDR1 MNHNS and CDR2 SASEGT. The CDR3 extends over 15 amino acids. Every patient had relapsed following autologous stem cell transplantation, and cohorts differed in brentuximab vedotin exposure. On this clone: The target antigen is unknown.

This chain links TRBV6-1 with TRBJ2-1, with 15 bases identical to TRBD2. The receptor was isolated from a human donor with classical Hodgkin lymphoma. Sequencing was performed on peripheral blood mononuclear cells (PBMCs), taken at baseline. CDR3 DNA sequence: TGTGCCAGCAGCCGGACTAGCGGGAGGGTAAATGAGCAGTTCTTC. Translation: CASSRTSGRVNEQFF.